What follows is one TCR beta chain and its context. Based on its abundance in the sample, this clonotype is large (0.1 to 1%). No much larger clonotype is one base removed from it; base qualities were not supplied. PBMCs were labeled with CellTrace CFSE and were cultured for 6 days in RPMI containing about 7.5% human serum plus peptide pools at around 1 ug/mL each. Unfixed proliferating CD4 T cells were sorted on a BD FACSAria as live CD56-CD19-CD16-CD3+CD4+ CFSE-low cells. Enrolled adults were healthy and seronegative for ZIKV, JEV, YFV, DENV and WNV by microneutralization screening. The samples were taken from a phase 1, double-blinded, randomized, placebo-controlled trial testing an alum-adjuvanted Zika purified-inactivated virus (ZPIV) vaccine. Peripheral blood mononuclear cells were isolated by standard procedure and were kept frozen in liquid nitrogen until use. These data come from a study of Japanese encephalitis immunity and Zika vaccine responses (dated by TCRdb to the early 2020s). Describing the broader study: Included participants received three 5.0 ug doses of alum-adjuvanted ZPIV at weeks 0, 4 and 28. Approximately 12 participants were given two doses of JEV vaccine (IXIARO) 28 days apart, two to three months before the first ZPIV dose. Before ZPIV, approximately 13 participants were given one dose of YFV vaccine (YF-VAX), while 10 or so participants were flavivirus-naive. Over five representative participants per pre-vaccination group were picked for TCR sequencing, using samples from week 52 and from week 0, the point after pre-vaccination but before ZPIV. TCR repertoires from a few flavivirus-naive individuals were additionally analyzed at weeks 2, 6 and 52 after the start of ZPIV vaccination. For stimulations, either ZIKV structural-protein peptide pools divided into flavivirus-conserved and non-conserved sets or JEV or YFV peptides matching the pre-vaccination were used. The ZIKV peptides, 15-mers that overlapped by 11 residues, were chosen for containing NetMHCpan/NetMHCII-predicted epitopes with affinity below 50 nM. The study examined whether earlier vaccination against Japanese encephalitis virus (JEV) or yellow fever virus (YFV) influenced CD4 T cell responses to the Zika vaccine. Results and caveats for the whole study, not just this receptor: Only a subset of trial participants with three doses and adequate samples was analyzed, not the entire vaccinated cohort. Samples clustered by participant with no similarity between individuals, suggesting no public TCRs were detected. Repertoire similarity across time-points and stimulations was higher in JEV-pre-vaccinated donors than in YFV-pre-vaccinated donors, indicating more clonotypes shared between ZIKV and JEV stimulation. CD8 T cell responses to ZIKV peptide pools were of very low magnitude and seen in only a few individuals. After ZPIV, repertoire richness of CD4 T cells responding to conserved ZIKV epitopes significantly decreased in JEV-pre-vaccinated donors. Sample size limitations prevented peptide-pool deconvolution, so the individual peptides driving cross-reactive responses were not identified.

Its CDR3 holds 13 amino acids, cysteine through phenylalanine. Only CDR3 DNA is held: 39 bases, read in frame from base 1. Between the V and J ends, shortened by 0 bases and 6 bases respectively, the junction contains 10 bases. As encoded in the germline V gene, CDR1 is SGDLS while CDR2 is YYNGEE. Library generation was performed with 5' RACE. Before sequencing, the TCRbeta libraries were pooled in proportion to the number of cells sorted for each library. Total RNA was extracted from the sorted cells with RNAzol RT, and cDNA was synthesized using an oligo(dT) primer and a template-switching oligo. The TCRbeta V-CDR3-J region was amplified by PCR with Kapa HiFi between a SMARTer oligo primer and a TCRbeta constant-region primer. A second PCR added Illumina adaptors and sample-specific index barcodes, with HighPrep bead cleanup and Bioanalyzer confirmation of a roughly 650 bp band. The libraries were sequenced on an Illumina MiSeq using 2x151 bp paired-end reads. Under the source paper's analysis protocol: An in-house Java program demultiplexed the reads, and MiXCR assigned TCRbeta annotations and counted clonotypes. To assess repertoire overlap, Morisita-Horn indices from the R package vegan were used, along with UPGMA clustering and Circos plots of recurring clonotypes. Shannon diversity and richness were normalized to the highest possible value given the input cell numbers, yielding values from 0 to 1. CDR3beta sequences were aligned with MUSCLE, distances computed with SeqinR, and multidimensional scaling plotted in R. TCRdb took the public reads, trimmed them with fastp at Q25, ran MiXCR for clone calling and kept in-frame beta chains. Each entry is one CDR3 protein sequence, shown with its most common DNA and genes. The V and J calls follow TCRdb's processing rather than the paper's. The table for this sample lists a few hundred distinct CDR3 sequences; about 2.2% of them were counted only once. Roughly 24% of the sample is taken by the ten largest.

The receptor was derived from an adult woman who received an inactivated Zika virus vaccine. This chain is built from TRBV9 and TRBJ2-7; the D gene is perhaps TRBD2, on 5 matching bases. Specimen: antigen-activated CD4+ T cells from blood, cultured, collected during a Zika inactivated vaccine study. CDR3 loop: CASSVAREGEQYF. At the DNA level, the sequence is TGTGCCAGCAGCGTAGCTCGGGAAGGCGAGCAGTACTTC.